This T cell receptor (beta chain) came from a study of T cell responses to AZD1222 COVID-19 vaccine. On this clone itself: The antigen remains undetermined.

This CDR3 is built from 16 residues. Germline CDR1 LNHDA, CDR2 SQIVND (reference sequence). V was cut by 7 bases and J by 7 bases, with 22 bases left in between. Study-level findings and limits: Repertoires were collected only later (after the peak T cell response had occurred). Females made up more of the donors, who were largely white British, and clonal diversity may have come out too low. Nearly half of the spike-specific TCRs reportedly recognize variant regions that carry no mutations. It was only a handful of AZD1222 recipients who were seropositive at baseline.

Method: immunoSEQ multiplex PCR; TCRdb's copy keeps in-frame clones and lacks some. The profile shows 170,000 or so clones, about 93% of them singletons. This receptor was taken from an adult who received the MenACWY meningococcal vaccine as a control. This rearrangement joins TRBV19 to TRBJ1-4, with a tentative D call TRBD1 (5 bases). The starting material was peripheral blood, obtained 28 days after the second dose of the MenACWY control vaccine. CDR3 sequence: CASTLGQGVDGEKLFF. CDR3 DNA sequence: TGTGCCAGTACCTTAGGACAAGGCGTTGATGGTGAAAAACTGTTTTTT.